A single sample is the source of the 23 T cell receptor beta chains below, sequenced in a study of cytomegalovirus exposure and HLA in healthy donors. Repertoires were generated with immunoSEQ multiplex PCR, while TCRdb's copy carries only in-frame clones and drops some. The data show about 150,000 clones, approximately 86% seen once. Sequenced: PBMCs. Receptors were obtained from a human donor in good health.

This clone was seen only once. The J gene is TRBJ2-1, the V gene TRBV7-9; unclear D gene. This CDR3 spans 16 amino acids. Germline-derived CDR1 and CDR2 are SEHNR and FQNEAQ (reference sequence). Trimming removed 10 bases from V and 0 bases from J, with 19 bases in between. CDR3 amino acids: CANTPLRTDSYNEQFF. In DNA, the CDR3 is TGTGCCAACACCCCATTACGCACCGACTCCTACAATGAGCAGTTCTTC.

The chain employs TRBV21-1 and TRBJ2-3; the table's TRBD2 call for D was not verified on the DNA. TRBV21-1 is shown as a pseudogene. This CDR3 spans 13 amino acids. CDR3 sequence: CASPAGSTDTQYF. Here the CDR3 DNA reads TGTGCCAGCCCCGCGGGGAGCACAGATACGCAGTATTTT.

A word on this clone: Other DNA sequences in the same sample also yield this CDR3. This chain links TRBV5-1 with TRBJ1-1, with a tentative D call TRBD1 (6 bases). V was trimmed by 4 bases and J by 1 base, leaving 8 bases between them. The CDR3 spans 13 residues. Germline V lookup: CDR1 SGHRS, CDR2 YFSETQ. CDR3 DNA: TGCGCCAGCAGCCTACAGGGGAACACTGAAGCTTTCTTT. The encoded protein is CASSLQGNTEAFF.

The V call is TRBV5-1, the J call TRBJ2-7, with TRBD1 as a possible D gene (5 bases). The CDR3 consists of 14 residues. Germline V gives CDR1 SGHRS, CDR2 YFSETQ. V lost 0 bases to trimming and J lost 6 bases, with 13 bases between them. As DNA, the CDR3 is TGCGCCAGCAGCTTGGACAGGCCCCTCGGCGAGCAGTACTTC. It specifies CASSLDRPLGEQYF.

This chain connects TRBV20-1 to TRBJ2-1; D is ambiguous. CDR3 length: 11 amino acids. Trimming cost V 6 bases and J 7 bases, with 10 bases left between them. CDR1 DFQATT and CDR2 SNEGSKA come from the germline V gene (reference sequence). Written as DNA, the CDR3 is TGCAGTGCGCCTAGTTGGAATGAGCAGTTCTTC. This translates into CSAPSWNEQFF.

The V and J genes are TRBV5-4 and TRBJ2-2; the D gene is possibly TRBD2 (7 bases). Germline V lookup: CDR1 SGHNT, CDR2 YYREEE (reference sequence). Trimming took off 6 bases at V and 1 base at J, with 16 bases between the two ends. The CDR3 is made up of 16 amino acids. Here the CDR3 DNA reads TGTGCCAGCAACCTCGGGGGGCAGAAGAACACCGGGGAGCTGTTTTTT. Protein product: CASNLGGQKNTGELFF.

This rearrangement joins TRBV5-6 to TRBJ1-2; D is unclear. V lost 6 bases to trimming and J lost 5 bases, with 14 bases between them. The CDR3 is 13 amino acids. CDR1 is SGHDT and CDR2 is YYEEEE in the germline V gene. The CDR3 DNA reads TGTGCCAGCACTCGCGGGGAGGCTTATGGCTACACCTTC. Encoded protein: CASTRGEAYGYTF. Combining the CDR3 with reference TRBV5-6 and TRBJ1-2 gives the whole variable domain DAGVTQSPTHLIKTRGQQVTLRCSPKSGHDTVSWYQQALGQGPQFIFQYYEEEERQRGNFPDRFSGHQFPNYSSELNVNALLLGDSALYLCASTRGEAYGYTFGSGTRLTVV.

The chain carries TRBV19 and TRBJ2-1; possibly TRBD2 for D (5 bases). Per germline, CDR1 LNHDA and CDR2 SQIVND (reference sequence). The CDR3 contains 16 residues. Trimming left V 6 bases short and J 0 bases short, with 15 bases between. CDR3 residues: CASRFSGLASYNEQFF. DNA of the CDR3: TGTGCCAGTAGGTTTTCTGGACTTGCCTCCTACAATGAGCAGTTCTTC.

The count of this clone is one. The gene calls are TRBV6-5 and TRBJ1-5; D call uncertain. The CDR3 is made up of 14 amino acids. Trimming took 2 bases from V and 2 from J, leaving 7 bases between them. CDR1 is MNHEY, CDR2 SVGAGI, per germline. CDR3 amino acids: CASSYGEGNQPQHF. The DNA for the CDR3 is TGTGCCAGCAGTTACGGCGAGGGCAATCAGCCCCAGCATTTT.

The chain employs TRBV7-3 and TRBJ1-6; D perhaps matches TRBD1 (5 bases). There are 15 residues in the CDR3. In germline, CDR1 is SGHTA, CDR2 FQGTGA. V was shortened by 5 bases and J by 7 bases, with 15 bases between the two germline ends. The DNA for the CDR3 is TGTGCCAGCAGCGCCAAACCGGGACTAAATTCACCCCTCCACTTT. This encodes CASSAKPGLNSPLHF.

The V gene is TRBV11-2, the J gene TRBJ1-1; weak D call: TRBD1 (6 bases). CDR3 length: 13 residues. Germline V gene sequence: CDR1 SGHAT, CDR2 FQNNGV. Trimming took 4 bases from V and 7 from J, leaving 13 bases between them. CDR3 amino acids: CASSSYNRVEAFF. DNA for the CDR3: TGTGCCAGCAGCTCGTACAACAGGGTTGAAGCTTTCTTT.

The CDR3 is CAWDSGLVAASYEQYF. The DNA of the CDR3 is TGTGCCTGGGACAGCGGACTGGTAGCGGCCTCCTACGAGCAGTACTTC. The genes are TRBV30 and TRBJ2-7; a possible D gene is TRBD2 (6 bases). The CDR3 totals 16 residues. The V end was cut by 5 bases, the J end by 0 bases, with 20 bases between. Germline V gene data show CDR1 as GTSNPN and CDR2 as SVGIG (reference sequence).

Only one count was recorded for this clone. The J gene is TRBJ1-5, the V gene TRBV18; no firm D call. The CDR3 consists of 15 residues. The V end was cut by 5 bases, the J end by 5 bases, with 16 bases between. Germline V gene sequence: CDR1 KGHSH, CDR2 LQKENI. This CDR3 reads CASSVSQEEYQPQHF. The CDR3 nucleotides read TGTGCCAGCTCAGTGTCCCAGGAAGAATATCAGCCCCAGCATTTT.

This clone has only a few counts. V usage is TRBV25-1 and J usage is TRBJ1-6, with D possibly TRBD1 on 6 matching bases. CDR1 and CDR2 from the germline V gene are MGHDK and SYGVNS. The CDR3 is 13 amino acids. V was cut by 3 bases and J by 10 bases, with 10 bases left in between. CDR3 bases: TGTGCCAGCAGTGACAGGGGAACCTCACCCCTCCACTTT. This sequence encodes CASSDRGTSPLHF.

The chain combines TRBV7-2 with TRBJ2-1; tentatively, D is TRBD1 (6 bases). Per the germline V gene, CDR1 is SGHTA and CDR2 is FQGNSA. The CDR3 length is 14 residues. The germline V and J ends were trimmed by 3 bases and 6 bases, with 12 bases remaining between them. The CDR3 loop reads CASSFGQFFNEQFF. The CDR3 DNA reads TGTGCCAGCAGCTTTGGACAGTTTTTCAATGAGCAGTTCTTC. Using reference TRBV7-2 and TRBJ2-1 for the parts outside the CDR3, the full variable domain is GAGVSQSPSNKVTEKGKDVELRCDPISGHTALYWYRQSLGQGLEFLIYFQGNSAPDKSGLPSDRFSAERTGGSVSTLTIQRTQQEDSAVYLCASSFGQFFNEQFFGPGTRLTVL.

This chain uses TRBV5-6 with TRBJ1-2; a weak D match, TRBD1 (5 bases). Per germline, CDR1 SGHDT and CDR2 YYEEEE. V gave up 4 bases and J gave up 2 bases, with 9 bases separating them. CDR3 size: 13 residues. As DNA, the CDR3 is TGTGCCAGCAGCAGGAACAGGAACTATGGCTACACCTTC. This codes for CASSRNRNYGYTF.

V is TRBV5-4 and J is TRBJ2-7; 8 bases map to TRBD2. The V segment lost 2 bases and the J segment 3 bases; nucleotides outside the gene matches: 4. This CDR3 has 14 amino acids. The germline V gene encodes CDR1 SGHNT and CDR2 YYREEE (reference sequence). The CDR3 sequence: CASSFGTSLYEQYF. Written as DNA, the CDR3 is TGTGCCAGCAGCTTCGGGACTAGTCTCTACGAGCAGTACTTC.

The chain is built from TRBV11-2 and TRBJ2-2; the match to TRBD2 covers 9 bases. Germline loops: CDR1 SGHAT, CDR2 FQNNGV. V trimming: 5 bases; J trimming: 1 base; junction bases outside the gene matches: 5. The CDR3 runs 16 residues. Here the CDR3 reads CASSLRLAVNTGELFF. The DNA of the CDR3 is TGTGCCAGCAGCCTGAGACTAGCGGTGAACACCGGGGAGCTGTTTTTT.

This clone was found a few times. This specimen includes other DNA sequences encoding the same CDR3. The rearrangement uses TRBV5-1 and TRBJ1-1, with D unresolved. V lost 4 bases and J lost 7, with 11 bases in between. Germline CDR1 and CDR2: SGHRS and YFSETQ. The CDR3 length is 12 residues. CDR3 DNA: TGCGCCAGCAGCCTAGTGGGAGGTGAAGCTTTCTTT. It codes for CASSLVGGEAFF.

Here the CDR3 DNA reads TGTGCCAGCAGCTTAATGACAGCGAGCTCCTACGAGCAGTACTTC. Amino acid sequence: CASSLMTASSYEQYF. The rearrangement links TRBV7-2 to TRBJ2-7; possible D gene TRBD1, 5 bases. Trimming removed 2 bases from V and 0 bases from J, with 11 bases in between. The CDR3 runs to 15 residues. Per the germline V gene, CDR1 is SGHTA and CDR2 is FQGNSA.

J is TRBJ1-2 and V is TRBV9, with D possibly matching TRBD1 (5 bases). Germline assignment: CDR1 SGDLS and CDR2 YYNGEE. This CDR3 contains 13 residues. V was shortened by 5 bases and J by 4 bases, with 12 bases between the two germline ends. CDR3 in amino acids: CASSRRDFYGYTF. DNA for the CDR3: TGTGCCAGCAGTCGACGGGACTTCTATGGCTACACCTTC.

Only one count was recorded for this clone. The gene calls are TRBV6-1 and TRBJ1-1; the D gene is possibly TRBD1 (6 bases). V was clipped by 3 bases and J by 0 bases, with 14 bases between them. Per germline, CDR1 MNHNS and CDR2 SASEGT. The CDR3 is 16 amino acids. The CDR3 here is CASSDRWGTMNTEAFF. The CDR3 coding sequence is TGTGCCAGCAGTGACCGATGGGGGACAATGAACACTGAAGCTTTCTTT.

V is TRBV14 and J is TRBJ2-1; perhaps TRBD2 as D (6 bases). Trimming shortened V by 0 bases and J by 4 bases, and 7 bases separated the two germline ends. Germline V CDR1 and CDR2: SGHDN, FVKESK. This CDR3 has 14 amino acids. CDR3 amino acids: CASSQELAYNEQFF. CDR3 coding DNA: TGTGCCAGCAGCCAAGAACTAGCTTACAATGAGCAGTTCTTC.